The clone carrying this TCR beta chain appeared once. Its antigen is not identified. Sequencing was performed with immunoSEQ multiplex PCR; in TCRdb, only in-frame clones are kept and a portion is missing. The table includes approximately 530,000 clones, about 96% detected once. This sample is drawn from a study of shared clonotypes between healthy human individuals. Notes on the study in general: Compared with memory subsets, naive subsets generally had larger estimated richness. Few donors restricted represented genetic and exposure-history diversity.

Trimming shortened V by 3 bases and J by 14 bases, and 14 bases separated the two germline ends. This CDR3 spans 12 amino acids. Germline V CDR1 and CDR2: KGHSH, LQKENI. This chain links TRBV18 with TRBJ2-1, with TRBD2 as a possible D gene (6 bases). The clonotype was recovered from a woman aged 25 to 39 in good health. The sample consisted of naive CD4+ T cells sorted from blood. The subset is: CD45RA+ positively selected. The DNA for the CDR3 is TGTGCCAGCTCACCCCAACCCAAGCGGGAGTTCTTC. Translating gives CASSPQPKREFF.